This TCR beta chain was obtained from a study of shared clonotypes between healthy human individuals. Whole-study results and caveats: Shared clonotypes: 4.5% to 6% naive CD4, around 3.5% naive CD8, under 2.5% memory CD4, 0.4% to 0.45% memory CD8. Naive subsets typically showed greater estimated richness than memory subsets.

On this clone itself: The antigen is undetermined.

In the CD4+ fraction, cells were divided into CD45RA+ naive and CD45RA-negative memory subsets. Sequencing was performed with immunoSEQ multiplex PCR; in TCRdb, only in-frame clones are kept and a portion is missing. Here the sample spans approximately 1.4 million clones, 95% to 99% being singletons. This receptor was obtained from a man aged 30 to 45 in good health. The sequencing sample was made of naive CD4+ T cells sorted from blood. Subset here: CD45RA+ positively selected.

The CDR3 sequence: CSVGHAGTGEQYF. The DNA of the CDR3 is TGCAGCGTTGGGCACGCTGGGACAGGGGAGCAGTACTTC. The V call is TRBV29-1, the J call TRBJ2-7; TRBD1 agrees at 9 bases. J was trimmed by 7 bases and V by 4 bases; bases with no gene match: 8. The CDR3 is 13 residues long. CDR1 is SQVTM and CDR2 is ANQGSEA in the germline V gene.